What follows describes a single T cell receptor (beta chain). This clonotype was detected ten times or more. What antigen it recognizes has not been identified. No much larger clonotype is one base removed from it; base qualities were not supplied. The CDR3, cysteine through phenylalanine, is 19 amino acids long. The entry retains the CDR3 DNA only, 57 bases that are in frame from base 1. The germline V gene provides CDR1 LGHNA and CDR2 YSLEER. Relative to germline, V is missing 0 bases and J is missing 3 bases, with 15 bases of the junction outside any gene match. This specimen comes from a study of molecular identifiers for immune sequencing clone quantification (dated by TCRdb to about 2018). Turning to the overall study: For a replicate experiment, RNA from around 20,000 or 99,000 naive CD8 T cells was divided into five aliquots, of which four were sequenced. This methods study benchmarked molecular-identifier clustering-based TCR repertoire sequencing (MIDCIRS) and TCR RNA copy counting, using CD8 T cells to do so.

Libraries were made using PCR. Instrument used: Illumina HiSeq 4000. Preparation of bulk TCR libraries followed a previously described approach, with the TCR primers listed in Table S5. Purification of total RNA was performed with the Qiagen AllPrep DNA/RNA kit. Reads from multiple sequencing runs of the same library were pooled before analysis. Under the source paper's analysis protocol: Reads were retained only if an exact TCR constant sequence was present, and the retained reads were trimmed to 150 nt and grouped according to their 12-nt molecular barcodes. Reads inside each barcode group were sub-clustered using a 15% Levenshtein threshold, and a quality-weighted consensus sequence was constructed for each RNA molecule. Non-functional sequences were filtered out, along with any lower-count sequence sitting one edit away from another sequence. Barcode sub-clusters with fewer than 20% of the maximum read count were removed, based on fitting two negative binomial distributions. The raw public reads went through TCRdb reprocessing: fastp at Q25, MiXCR clone calling, in-frame beta chains kept. Identical CDR3 protein sequences are pooled into one entry, listed with their most common genes and DNA. What appears here as the V and J calls and clone size reflects TCRdb's work, not the paper's. For this sample the table gives about 54,000 distinct CDR3 sequences, of which approximately 25% were detected only once. The leading ten clones occupy 1.5% to 2% of the sample.

Libraries of naive CD8 T cells were generated from roughly 21,000 to 960,000 sorted cells, with 10%, 30% or 50% of the purified RNA used. On a BD FACSAria II, naive CD8 T cells were FACS-sorted as CD8+CD4-CCR7+CD45RA+ and collected into RLT Plus buffer. Nine to eleven TCR copies' worth of Jurkat RNA were spiked into roughly 17,000-1,100,000 naive CD8 T cell samples to test detection sensitivity. Enrichment of CD8 T cells was done with RosetteSep CD8+ T Cell Enrichment Cocktail plus Ficoll-Paque, and ACK red cell lysis came afterward. Summary of the overall study and its limitations: Highly expanded clone sizes could be underestimated because identical TCR molecules may share a barcode. A single cell's worth of spiked-in Jurkat TCR RNA was reported detectable even among approximately 930,000 naive CD8 T cells. In CMV-specific effector cells, over 99% of molecules were held by clones above 20 RNA copies, whereas under 1% of molecules were held by such clones in naive cells. Modeling indicated about 3 TCR RNA copies recovered per cell, compared with around 11 by digital PCR, which implies a capture efficiency of 25% to 35%. The naive libraries included spiked-in Jurkat TCR RNA (around nine copies' worth), and this Jurkat TCR RNA is not part of the donor repertoire. When barcode sub-clustering was left out, chimeric consensus sequences inflated TCR diversity, with chimeras reaching as high as 47%.

The specimen sequenced was naive CD8+ T cells from blood, with Jurkat cell RNA spiked in. The intended sense of this specimen's cell subset or site label: FACS-sorted CD8+CD4-CCR7+CD45RA+ naive T cells. This clonotype originated in a human donor in good health. Some libraries in this study had Jurkat cell RNA spiked in. The rearranged chain carries TRBV4-3 and TRBJ2-3; 7 nucleotides in the junction match TRBD1. The sequence in DNA is TGCGCCAGCAGCCAAGATCAAGGCCAGACAGGGTCTAGTACAGATACGCAGTATTTT. Translated, it reads CASSQDQGQTGSSTDTQYF.